The subject of this entry is one T cell receptor beta chain. The record originates from a study of T-cell memory formation after mild COVID-19. Germline CDR1 reads SGHTA; CDR2 reads FQGTGA. With 2 bases removed from V and 3 bases from J, the gap between germline ends came to 12 bases. CDR3 length equals 15 residues. TCRdb independently ran MiXCR on the 5' RACE reads; one entry per CDR3 protein. The sample shows 150,000 to 200,000 distinct CDR3 sequences, about 14% of them seen only once. The chain uses TRBV7-3 and TRBJ2-3; D might be TRBD2 (6 bases). Sequencing used PBMCs or a T cell subset sorted from them (not recorded which). The origin of this receptor is an adult woman who had mild COVID-19 (a few samples of this study predate the infection). Cell type and time point are not known. The CDR3 sequence: CASSLGVAATDTQYF. The DNA for the CDR3 is TGTGCCAGCAGCTTAGGGGTAGCGGCAACAGATACGCAGTATTTT.